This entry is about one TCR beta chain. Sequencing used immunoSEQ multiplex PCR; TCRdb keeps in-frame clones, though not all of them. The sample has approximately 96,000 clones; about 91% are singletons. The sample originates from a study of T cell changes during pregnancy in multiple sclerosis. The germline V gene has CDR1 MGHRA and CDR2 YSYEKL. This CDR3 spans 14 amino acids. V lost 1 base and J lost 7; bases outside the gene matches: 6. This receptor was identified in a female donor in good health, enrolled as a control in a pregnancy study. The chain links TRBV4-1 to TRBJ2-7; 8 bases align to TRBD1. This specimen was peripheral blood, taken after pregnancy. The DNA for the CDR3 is TGCGCCAGCAGCCAAGTACGAGACAGGGGAGAGCAGTACTTC. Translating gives CASSQVRDRGEQYF.